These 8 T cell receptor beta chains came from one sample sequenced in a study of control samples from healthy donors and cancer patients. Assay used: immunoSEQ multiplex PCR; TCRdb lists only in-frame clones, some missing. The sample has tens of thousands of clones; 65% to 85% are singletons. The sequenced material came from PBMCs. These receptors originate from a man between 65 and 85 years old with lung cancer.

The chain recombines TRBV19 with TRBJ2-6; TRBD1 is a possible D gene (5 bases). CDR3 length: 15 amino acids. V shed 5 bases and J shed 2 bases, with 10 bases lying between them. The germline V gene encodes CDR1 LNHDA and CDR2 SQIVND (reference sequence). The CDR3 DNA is TGTGCCAGTAGTGGCAGGGTACCTGGGGCCAACGTCCTGACTTTC. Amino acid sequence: CASSGRVPGANVLTF.

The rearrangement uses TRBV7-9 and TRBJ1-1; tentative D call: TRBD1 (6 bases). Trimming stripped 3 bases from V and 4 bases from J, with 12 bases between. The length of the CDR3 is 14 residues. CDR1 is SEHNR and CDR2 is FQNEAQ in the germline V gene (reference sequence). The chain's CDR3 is CASSFPGVATEAFF. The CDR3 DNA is TGTGCCAGCAGCTTCCCAGGGGTGGCCACTGAAGCTTTCTTT.

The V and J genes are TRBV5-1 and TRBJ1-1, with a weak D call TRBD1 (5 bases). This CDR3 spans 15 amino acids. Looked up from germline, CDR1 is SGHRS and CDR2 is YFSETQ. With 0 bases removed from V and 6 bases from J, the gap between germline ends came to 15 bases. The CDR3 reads CASSLVVGGTAEAFF. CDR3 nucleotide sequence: TGCGCCAGCAGCTTGGTGGTGGGGGGAACCGCTGAAGCTTTCTTT.

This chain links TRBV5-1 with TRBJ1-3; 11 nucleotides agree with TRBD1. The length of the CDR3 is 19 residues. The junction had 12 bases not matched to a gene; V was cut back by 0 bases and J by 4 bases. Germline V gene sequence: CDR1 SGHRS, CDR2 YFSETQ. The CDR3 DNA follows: TGCGCCAGCAGCTTGGGCCCCCTGCGGACAGGGGGCCCCGGAAACACCATATATTTT. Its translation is CASSLGPLRTGGPGNTIYF.

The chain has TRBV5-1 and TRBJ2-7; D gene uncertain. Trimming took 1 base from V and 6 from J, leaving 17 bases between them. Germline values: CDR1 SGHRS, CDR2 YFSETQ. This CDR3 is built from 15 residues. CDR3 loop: CASSLRPVGPLEQYF. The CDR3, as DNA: TGCGCCAGCAGCTTGAGGCCGGTGGGCCCCCTCGAGCAGTACTTC.

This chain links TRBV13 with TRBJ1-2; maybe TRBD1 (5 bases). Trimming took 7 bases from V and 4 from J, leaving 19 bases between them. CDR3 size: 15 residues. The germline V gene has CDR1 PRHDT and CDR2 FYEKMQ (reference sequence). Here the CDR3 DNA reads TGTGCCAGCACCGAGGGTCTGAGTGGGGCCTATGGCTACACCTTC. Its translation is CASTEGLSGAYGYTF.

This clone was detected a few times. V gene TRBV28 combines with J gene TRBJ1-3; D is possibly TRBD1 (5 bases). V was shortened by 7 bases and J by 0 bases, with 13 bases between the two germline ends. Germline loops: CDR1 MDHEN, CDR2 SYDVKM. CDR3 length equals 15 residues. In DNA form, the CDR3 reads TGTGCCAGCACCGTTTTGGGGACCTCTGGAAACACCATATATTTT. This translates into CASTVLGTSGNTIYF.

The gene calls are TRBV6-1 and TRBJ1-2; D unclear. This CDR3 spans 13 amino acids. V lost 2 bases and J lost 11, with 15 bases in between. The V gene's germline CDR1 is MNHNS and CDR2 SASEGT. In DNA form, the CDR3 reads TGTGCCAGCAGTGAAAATCTGGGTTTAGGGTACACCTTC. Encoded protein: CASSENLGLGYTF.